This T cell receptor beta chain was captured by sequencing in a study of PD-L1 blockade in urothelial cancer. Study information: The median T cell count in blood samples was roughly 140,000. Points from the study as a whole: Better survival was predicted by below-median pretreatment blood TCR clonality.

As for this clone: No antigen is known for it.

The germline CDR1 and CDR2 sequences are GTSNPN and SVGIG (reference sequence). Trimming removed 3 bases from V and 0 bases from J, with 14 bases in between. This CDR3 has 16 amino acids. Stated time point: peripheral blood 6 weeks after treatment start. Patients had urothelial carcinoma that was locally advanced or metastatic. In each PCR, synthetic TCR analog templates were spiked in. The table came from immunoSEQ multiplex PCR; TCRdb's copy has only in-frame clones and leaves some out. The sample contains 50,000 or so clones, about 86% of which appear only once. The V and J genes are TRBV30 and TRBJ1-4; D possibly corresponds to TRBD1 (5 bases). The receptor comes from a man between 60 and 70 years old with urothelial cancer. Sequenced material: PBMCs, taken around atezolizumab (anti-PD-L1) treatment. The CDR3 reads CAWRGRLFATNEKLFF. DNA of the CDR3: TGTGCCTGGAGGGGGCGTTTATTTGCAACTAATGAAAAACTGTTTTTT.